The clone carrying this T cell receptor (beta chain) was observed at least ten times. This record comes from a study of T cells in Graves' hyperthyroidism and ophthalmopathy. It was RNA transcripts that yielded the amplified TCR beta CDR3 regions. Primed by the HTBI set, a first-round RT-PCR was run on the TCR CDR3. TCRdb reanalysed the multiplex PCR reads using MiXCR and keeps one entry per CDR3 protein. The sample consists of roughly 290,000 distinct CDR3 sequences, approximately 12% of them appearing once. The germline V gene encodes CDR1 LGHNA and CDR2 YNFKEQ. V lost 0 bases and J lost 10, with 12 bases in between. The CDR3 totals 13 residues.

V usage is TRBV4-2 and J usage is TRBJ1-2; no clear D gene. Sequences were obtained from blood. This TCR derives from a young woman with Graves' hyperthyroidism that later progressed to Graves' ophthalmopathy. This CDR3 reads CASSQEAGTDYTF. The CDR3, as DNA: TGTGCCAGCAGCCAAGAAGCCGGTACAGACTACACCTTC.